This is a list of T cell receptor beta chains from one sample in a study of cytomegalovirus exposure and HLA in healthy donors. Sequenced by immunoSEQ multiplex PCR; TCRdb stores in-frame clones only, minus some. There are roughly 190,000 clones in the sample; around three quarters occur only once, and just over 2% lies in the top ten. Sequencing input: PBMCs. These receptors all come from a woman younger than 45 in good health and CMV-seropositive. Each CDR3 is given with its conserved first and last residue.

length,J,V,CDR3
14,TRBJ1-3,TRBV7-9,CASSQGQGKNTIYF
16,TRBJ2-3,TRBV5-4,CASSLAGLGPTDTQYF
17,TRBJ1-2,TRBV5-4,CASSLIQGVTIYYGYTF
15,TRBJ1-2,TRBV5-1,CASSLGQGIDYGYTF
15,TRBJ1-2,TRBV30,CAWNHKDRANYGYTF
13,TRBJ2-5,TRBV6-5,CASSRAGKETQYF
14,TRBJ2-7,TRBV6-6,CASSSLAGVYEQYF
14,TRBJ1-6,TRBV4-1,CASSQAGFDSPLHF
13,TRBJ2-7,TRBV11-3,CASSLGNSYEQYF
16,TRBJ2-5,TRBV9,CASSVVAGSLLETQYF
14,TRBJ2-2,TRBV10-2,CASITAGATGELFF
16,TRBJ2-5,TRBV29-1,CSVEELGQGPGETQYF
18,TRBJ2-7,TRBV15,CATSHDGLGQGAKKMQYF
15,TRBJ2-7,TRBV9,CASSGSGATTYEQYF
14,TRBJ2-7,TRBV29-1,CSAGGGGWMSEQYF
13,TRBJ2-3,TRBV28,CASSSTATDTQYF
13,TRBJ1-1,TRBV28,CASSPLDRSEAFF
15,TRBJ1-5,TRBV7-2,CASSLGGEGNQPQHF
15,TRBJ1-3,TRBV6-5,CASSYSRTAGNTIYF
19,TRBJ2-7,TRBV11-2,CASSRRVGRGPSLSYEQYF
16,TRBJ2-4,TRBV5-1,CASSPWTGSSKNIQYF
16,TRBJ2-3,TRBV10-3,CAISESPRGSRDTQYF
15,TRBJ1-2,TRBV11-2,CASRTTRDTNYGYTF
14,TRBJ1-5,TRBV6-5,CASSYRQVSQPQHF
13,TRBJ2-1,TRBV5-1,CASSLGQGDEQFF
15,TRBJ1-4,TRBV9,CASSVEVQGTEKLFF
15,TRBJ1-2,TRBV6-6,CASSTSITGGDGYTF
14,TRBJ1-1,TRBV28,CASSSHPTETEAFF
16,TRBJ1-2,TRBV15,CATSAGTGTGAYGYTF